This T cell receptor (beta chain) was sequenced in a study of shared clonotypes between healthy human individuals. Study findings and constraints: A few donors showed sharing of approximately 5% of naive CD4 clonotypes.

This CDR3 has 14 amino acids. Germline values: CDR1 KGHSH, CDR2 LQKENI. Trimming took 3 bases from V and 1 from J, leaving 6 bases between them. This clone was detected a few times. As yet, its antigen is unknown. The same CDR3 is also encoded by other DNA sequences in this sample. Sorted subsets were amplified in replicate PCRs using 200 ng DNA, around 30,000 T cell genomes. Study processing details: Junction-only immunoSEQ data arrived without quality scores, meaning filtering differed. Measured with immunoSEQ multiplex PCR; TCRdb has only the in-frame clones, and not every one. V and J calls and clone size are those listed in that table; D and trimming were worked out from the DNA. The sample includes more than 2 million clones, 85% to 95% of them seen just once.

The material sequenced was naive CD4+ T cells sorted from blood. Described subset: CD45RA+ positively selected. This sequence originates from a man aged 18-30 years in good health. The rearrangement joins TRBV18 to TRBJ2-2, with a possible D match to TRBD1 (6 bases). The CDR3 reads CASSPGQNTGELFF. CDR3 nucleotide sequence: TGTGCCAGCTCACCGGGACAGAACACCGGGGAGCTGTTTTTT.